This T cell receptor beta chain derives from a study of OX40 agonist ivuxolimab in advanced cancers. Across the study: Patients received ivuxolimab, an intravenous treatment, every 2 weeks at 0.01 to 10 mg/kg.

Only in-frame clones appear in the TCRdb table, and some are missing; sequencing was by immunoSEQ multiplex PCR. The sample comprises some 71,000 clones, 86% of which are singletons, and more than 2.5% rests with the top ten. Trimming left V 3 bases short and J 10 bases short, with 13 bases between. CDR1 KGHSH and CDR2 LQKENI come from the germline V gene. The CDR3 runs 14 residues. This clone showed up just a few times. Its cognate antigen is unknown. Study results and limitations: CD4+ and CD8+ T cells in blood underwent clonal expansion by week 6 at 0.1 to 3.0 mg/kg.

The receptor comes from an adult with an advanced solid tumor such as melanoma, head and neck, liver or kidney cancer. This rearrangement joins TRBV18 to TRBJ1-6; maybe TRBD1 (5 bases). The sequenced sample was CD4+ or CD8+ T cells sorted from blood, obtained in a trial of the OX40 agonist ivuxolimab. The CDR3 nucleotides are TGTGCCAGCTCACCGCGCTCAGGGAAATCACCCCTCCACTTT. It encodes CASSPRSGKSPLHF.